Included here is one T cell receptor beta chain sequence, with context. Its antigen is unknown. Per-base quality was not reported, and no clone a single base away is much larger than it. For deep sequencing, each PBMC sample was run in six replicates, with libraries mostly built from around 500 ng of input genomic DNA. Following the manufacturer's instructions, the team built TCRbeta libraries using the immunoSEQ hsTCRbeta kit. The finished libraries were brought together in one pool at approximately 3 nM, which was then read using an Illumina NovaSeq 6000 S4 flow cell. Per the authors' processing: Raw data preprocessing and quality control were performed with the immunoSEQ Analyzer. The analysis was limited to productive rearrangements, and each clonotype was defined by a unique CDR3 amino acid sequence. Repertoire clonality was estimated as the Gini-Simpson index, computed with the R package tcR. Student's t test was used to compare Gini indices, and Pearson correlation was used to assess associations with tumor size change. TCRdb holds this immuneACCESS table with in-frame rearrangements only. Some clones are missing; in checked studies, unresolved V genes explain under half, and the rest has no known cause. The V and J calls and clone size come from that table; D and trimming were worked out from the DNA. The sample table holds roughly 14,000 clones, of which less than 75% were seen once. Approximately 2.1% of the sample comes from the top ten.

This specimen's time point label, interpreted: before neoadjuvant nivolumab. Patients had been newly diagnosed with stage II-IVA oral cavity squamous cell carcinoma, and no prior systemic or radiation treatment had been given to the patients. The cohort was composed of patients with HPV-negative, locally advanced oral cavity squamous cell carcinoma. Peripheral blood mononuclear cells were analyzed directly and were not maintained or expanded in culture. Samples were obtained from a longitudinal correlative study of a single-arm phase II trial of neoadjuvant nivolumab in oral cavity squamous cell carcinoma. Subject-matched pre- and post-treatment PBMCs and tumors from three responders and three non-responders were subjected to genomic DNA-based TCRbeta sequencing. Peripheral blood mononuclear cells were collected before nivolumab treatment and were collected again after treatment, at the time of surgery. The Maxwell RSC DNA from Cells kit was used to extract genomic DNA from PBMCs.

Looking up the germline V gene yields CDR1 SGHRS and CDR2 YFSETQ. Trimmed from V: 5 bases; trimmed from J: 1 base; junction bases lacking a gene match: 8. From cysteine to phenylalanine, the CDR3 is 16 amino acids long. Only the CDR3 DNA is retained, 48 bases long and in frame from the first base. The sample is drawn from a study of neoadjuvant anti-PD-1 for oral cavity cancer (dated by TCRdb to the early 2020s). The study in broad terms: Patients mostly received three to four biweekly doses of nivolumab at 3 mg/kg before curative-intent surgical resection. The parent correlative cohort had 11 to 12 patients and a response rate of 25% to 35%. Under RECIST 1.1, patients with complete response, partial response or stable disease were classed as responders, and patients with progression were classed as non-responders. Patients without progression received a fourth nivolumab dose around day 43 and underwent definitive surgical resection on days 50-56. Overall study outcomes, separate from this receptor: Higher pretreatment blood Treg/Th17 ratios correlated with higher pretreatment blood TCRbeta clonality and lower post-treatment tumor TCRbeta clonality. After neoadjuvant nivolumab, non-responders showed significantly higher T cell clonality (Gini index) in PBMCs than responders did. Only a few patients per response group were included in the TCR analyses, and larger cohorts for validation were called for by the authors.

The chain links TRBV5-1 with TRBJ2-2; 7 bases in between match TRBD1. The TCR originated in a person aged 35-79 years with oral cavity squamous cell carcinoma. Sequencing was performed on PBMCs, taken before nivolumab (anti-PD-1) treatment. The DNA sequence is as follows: TGCGCCAGCAGGCCTACGTCAGGGGGGAACACCGGGGAGCTGTTTTTT. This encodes CASRPTSGGNTGELFF.